The text below deals with one T cell receptor beta chain. The antigen is not known. This sample is part of a study of T cell responses to AZD1222 COVID-19 vaccine. The wider study: The analysis combined second doses at about 4 or about 12 weeks. General study results and limits: Repertoire samples came only from after the peak T cell response. As reported, nearly half of all spike-specific TCRs target variant regions that are unmutated. Regions 160-218 and 743-854 dominated among vaccine-associated CD4 TCRs spanning spike.

The CDR3 runs to 16 residues. From germline, CDR1 is MNHEY and CDR2 SVGEGT. J was trimmed by 0 bases and V by 2 bases; bases with no gene match: 6. The assay was immunoSEQ multiplex PCR, and TCRdb's table has in-frame clones only and misses some. This table holds 60,000 or so clones, around 84% found once. The sequence was collected from an adult in good health. This specimen was peripheral blood, taken on day 0 of AZD1222 vaccination. This rearrangement joins TRBV6-2 or TRBV6-3 to TRBJ2-7, with 8 bases aligning to TRBD2. The CDR3 reads CASSYGDSGASYEQYF. CDR3 in DNA: TGTGCCAGCAGTTACGGTGATAGCGGGGCCTCCTACGAGCAGTACTTC.